The rows below give T cell receptor beta chains drawn from one sample of a study of blood T cells in healthy people across ages. TCRdb reanalysed the 5' RACE reads using MiXCR and keeps one entry per CDR3 protein. The table includes more than 900,000 distinct CDR3 sequences, roughly a quarter detected once. These same data were also listed under a study on T cells of mothers and their children.

The sample taken for sequencing was blood. These receptors came from a girl aged 2 to 10 in good health. The CDR3 runs from the conserved cysteine through the conserved F or W. Fields, in order: clone size, V gene, D gene, CDR3 length, J gene, CDR3 DNA, CDR3 protein. The D gene is left open where the match is weak. Where a row states a size, it is once, few, many or the class of an expanded clone; other rows omit it.

abundance: NA; v_gene: TRBV4-1; d_gene: NA; len: 15; j_gene: TRBJ2-3; CDR3nt: TGCGCCAGCAGCGCGACCGGGACCACGGCAGATACGCAGTATTTT; CDR3aa: CASSATGTTADTQYF
abundance: NA; v_gene: TRBV20-1; d_gene: TRBD2; len: 14; j_gene: TRBJ2-1; CDR3nt: TGCAGTGCTAGACAGCGGGGGGATAACAATGAGCAGTTCTTC; CDR3aa: CSARQRGDNNEQFF
abundance: few; v_gene: TRBV6-1; d_gene: NA; len: 14; j_gene: TRBJ2-7; CDR3nt: TGTGCCAGCAGTGAAGGGGGGCACGGTAGCGAGCAGTACTTC; CDR3aa: CASSEGGHGSEQYF
abundance: NA; v_gene: TRBV4-1; d_gene: NA; len: 15; j_gene: TRBJ2-1; CDR3nt: TGCGCCAGCAGCCAACTACACCTGGGGTACAATGAGCAGTTCTTC; CDR3aa: CASSQLHLGYNEQFF
abundance: few; v_gene: TRBV7-8; d_gene: NA; len: 16; j_gene: TRBJ2-1; CDR3nt: TGTGCCAGCAGATTCCCTACAGGGACCCCGGCCGATGAGCAGTTCTTC; CDR3aa: CASRFPTGTPADEQFF
abundance: NA; v_gene: TRBV7-9; d_gene: NA; len: 12; j_gene: TRBJ2-7; CDR3nt: TGTGCCAGCAGCTTTCGGATCTACGAGCAGTACTTC; CDR3aa: CASSFRIYEQYF
abundance: NA; v_gene: TRBV2; d_gene: NA; len: 15; j_gene: TRBJ2-5; CDR3nt: TGTGCCAGCTCGGTACTAGAACGATGGGGGGAGACCCAGTACTTC; CDR3aa: CASSVLERWGETQYF
abundance: few; v_gene: TRBV24-1; d_gene: NA; len: 14; j_gene: TRBJ2-7; CDR3nt: TGTGCCCCCCCGTTTGGAGTTGGGATCAACGAGCAGTACTTC; CDR3aa: CAPPFGVGINEQYF
abundance: NA; v_gene: TRBV29-1; d_gene: TRBD1; len: 14; j_gene: TRBJ2-7; CDR3nt: TGCAGCGTTGAGGGACAGGGGCGGCCCTACGAGCAGTACTTC; CDR3aa: CSVEGQGRPYEQYF
abundance: few; v_gene: TRBV6-2/TRBV6-3; d_gene: TRBD1; len: 14; j_gene: TRBJ1-2; CDR3nt: TGTACCAGCAGTCCCGGGACAGGGGTCTATGGCTACACCTTC; CDR3aa: CTSSPGTGVYGYTF